This T cell receptor (beta chain) stems from a study of blood T cell repertoires in COVID-19 (TCRdb year 2020). Looking at the study overall: The collaborator samples originated in the United States, Italy and Spain and spanned the acute and convalescent phases of COVID-19. The prospective study material was composed of cDNA or gDNA derived from T cells, B-cell-depleted T cells, or PBMCs. Deeply sampled blood TCRbeta repertoires from subjects exposed to, actively infected with, or recovered from COVID-19 were included in the dataset. A freely available public database, intended as a resource for researchers studying the immune response to SARS-CoV-2, is where the repertoires were released. Samples were obtained from the ongoing ImmuneRACE study (first 160 participants) and from about 1,300 subjects provided by 6 global collaborators. The sample metadata nearly always contained a de-identified subject ID, COVID-19 status, age in years and sex. Where available, HLA class I and class II types were obtained from metadata supplied by the sample provider rather than from assay-based typing.

One collaborating source in Seattle enrolled patients while the patients were actively infected and followed the patients over time throughout the course of disease. Each collaborating institution followed its own protocols to collect whole blood in K2EDTA tubes. For TCRbeta analysis, collaborators shipped samples as frozen whole blood, isolated PBMCs, or DNA extracted from either of those sample types. The immunoSEQ Assay, a bias-controlled multiplex PCR, was used to amplify TCRbeta CDR3 regions from genomic DNA. In the paper's pipeline: The number of nucleated cells in each sample was estimated by amplification of reference gene primers within the assay. To quantify the absolute abundance of each unique TCRbeta CDR3 rearrangement, sequence reads were collapsed and filtered. For each sample, productive Simpson clonality was calculated by taking the square root of Simpson's diversity index across productive rearrangements. TCRdb mirrors the immuneACCESS table, restricted to in-frame sequences. Some clones are absent from its copies; in checked studies, under half trace to an unresolved V gene, and the reason for the others is unknown. The D gene and trimming were derived from the DNA, and the V and J assignments and clone size from that table. The sample contains approximately 120,000 clones, 90% to 95% of them found a single time. Around 2.1% of the sample goes to the ten largest clones.

Broad study findings and their caveats: The amount of clinical and demographic metadata varied by source and participant and was provided uncurated.

The CDR3 spans 14 residues, from the cysteine through the phenylalanine. Only the CDR3 part of the read is kept: 42 bases, read in frame from the first base. Compared with germline, V lacks 7 bases and J lacks 4 bases; bases without a gene match: 6. The germline V gene (reference sequence) specifies LNHDA as CDR1 and SQIVND as CDR2. As concerns this clone: The specificity of this receptor is unknown. No qualities accompany the bases; no much larger clone lies one base away.

Material: peripheral blood. The source of this sequence is a man in his fifties with COVID-19, enrolled during active disease. This receptor chain uses TRBV19 and TRBJ2-1; the junction holds 8 bases that match TRBD2. CDR3 reads: CASTVGLDYNEQFF. The nucleotides read TGTGCCAGTACGGTGGGACTAGATTACAATGAGCAGTTCTTC.